Below, 27 T cell receptor beta chains from the same sample are listed, as sequenced in a study of blood T cells in healthy people across ages. Together with a sample-barcoded 5' primer, a J-beta primer mix was included in a second PCR lasting 7 to 11 cycles. One entry per CDR3 protein, called by TCRdb with MiXCR from the 5' RACE reads. The table records roughly 1.6 million distinct CDR3 sequences, about 31% of them present only once. Sample: blood. These receptors all stem from a woman aged 30 to 39 in good health.

J is TRBJ2-5 and V is TRBV28; 8 positions match TRBD2. From germline, CDR1 is MDHEN and CDR2 SYDVKM. V gave up 6 bases and J gave up 2 bases; unmatched junction bases: 8. The CDR3 loop spans 15 amino acids. The CDR3 region has the DNA TGTGCCAGCAGCATCCCAATAGCGGGGCAAGAGACCCAGTACTTC. This encodes CASSIPIAGQETQYF.

The chain combines TRBV3-1 with TRBJ2-7; possibly TRBD1 or TRBD2 for D (5 bases each). The CDR3 is made up of 15 amino acids. The ends were cut back, 5 bases at V and 3 bases at J, with 17 bases in the middle. Germline CDR1 reads LGHDT; CDR2 reads YNNKEL (reference sequence). The CDR3 region is CASSFTLGRYYEQYF. CDR3 nucleotide sequence: TGTGCCAGCAGCTTCACCTTGGGACGGTACTACGAGCAGTACTTC.

This clonotype was seen a few times. The chain recombines TRBV5-1 with TRBJ2-1; D is undetermined. Looked up from germline, CDR1 is SGHRS and CDR2 is YFSETQ. The CDR3 loop spans 15 amino acids. V lost 0 bases to trimming and J lost 4 bases, with 11 bases between them. This CDR3 is CASSLGWVSYNEQFF. CDR3 in DNA: TGCGCCAGCAGCTTGGGGTGGGTTTCGTACAATGAGCAGTTCTTC.

Of note for this clonotype: At one end the junction does not follow the germline gene, possibly because of a read error. J is TRBJ2-7 and V is TRBV6-6; no clear D gene. Germline V gene sequence: CDR1 MNHNY, CDR2 SVGAGI (reference sequence). The CDR3 is made up of 16 amino acids. CDR3: CANSYSSTPSSYEQYF. Written as DNA, the CDR3 is TGTGCCAACAGTTACTCGTCGACACCTAGCTCCTACGAGCAGTACTTC.

This clonotype was picked up a small number of times. The J gene is TRBJ2-7, the V gene TRBV20-1; no definite D call. The V end was cut by 0 bases, the J end by 7 bases, with 13 bases between. The length of the CDR3 is 13 residues. Germline V gene lookup returns CDR1 DFQATT and CDR2 SNEGSKA (reference sequence). The CDR3 here is CSARDWGPEEQYF. CDR3 in DNA: TGCAGTGCTAGAGATTGGGGTCCTGAGGAGCAGTACTTC.

This clonotype was seen many times. The rearrangement links TRBV20-1 to TRBJ1-2, with a tentative D call TRBD1 (5 bases). The germline CDR1 and CDR2 sequences are DFQATT and SNEGSKA (reference sequence). The CDR3 totals 13 residues. V was clipped by 2 bases and J by 4 bases, with 11 bases between them. The CDR3 sequence is CSARQGSLYGYTF. The DNA of the CDR3 is TGCAGTGCTAGACAGGGCTCTCTCTATGGCTACACCTTC.

This chain uses TRBV5-1 with TRBJ2-3; tentative D call: TRBD2 (6 bases). The germline V gene encodes CDR1 SGHRS and CDR2 YFSETQ. This CDR3 is 15 amino acids long. The V and J ends lost 3 bases and 2 bases respectively, with 13 bases between them. The CDR3 loop reads CASSWVGEDTDTQYF. In nucleotides, the CDR3 is TGCGCCAGCAGCTGGGTAGGGGAGGACACAGATACGCAGTATTTT.

Concerning this clonotype: Germline is not matched at one junction end, which may reflect a read error. This sequence joins TRBV27 and TRBJ2-5; D is ambiguous. Germline CDR1 and CDR2: MNHEY and SMNVEV (reference sequence). The CDR3 loop spans 13 amino acids. The CDR3 coding sequence is TGTGCCAGCAGCGAGGTAAACCAAGGGACCCAGTACTTC. As protein: CASSEVNQGTQYF.

About this clonotype itself: A much larger clone differs from this one at a single base, so this may be a read error. The chain joins TRBV4-2 to TRBJ1-5, with 8 bases fitting TRBD1. Germline CDR1 LGHNA, CDR2 YNFKEQ. This CDR3 contains 16 residues. The CDR3 spells CTSSQATGGLDQPQHF. The CDR3 DNA reads TGTACCAGCAGCCAAGCCACAGGGGGGCTAGATCAGCCCCAGCATTTT.

This clonotype showed up many times. V gene TRBV12-3 or TRBV12-4 combines with J gene TRBJ2-5, with 10 bases fitting TRBD2. The length of the CDR3 is 15 residues. V lost 5 bases to trimming and J lost 1 base; unmatched junction nucleotides: 4. CDR3 DNA: TGTGCCAGCAGTCCCGGGACTAGCGCCCAAGAGACCCAGTACTTC. Translating it yields CASSPGTSAQETQYF.

In its sample, this clonotype was seen a few times. The rearrangement links TRBV5-5 to TRBJ2-5; maybe TRBD1 (5 bases). The last part of the DNA fits TRBJ2-7 better; the J call may be wrong. The CDR3 has 17 residues. Per the germline V gene, CDR1 is SGHKS and CDR2 is YYEKEE (reference sequence). CDR3 nucleotide sequence: TGTGCCAGCAGCTTCTCTGACGAAAGGACACCAACCTACGAGCAGTACTTC. Protein sequence: CASSFSDERTPTYEQYF.

V and J are TRBV12-3 or TRBV12-4 and TRBJ2-7, with TRBD1 matching 8 bases. V was pared by 2 bases and J by 3 bases, with 9 bases of the junction left unmatched. CDR3 length: 16 residues. The CDR3 here is CASSLHPTGADYEQYF. In DNA form, the CDR3 reads TGTGCCAGCAGTTTACACCCGACAGGGGCAGACTACGAGCAGTACTTC.

The chain uses TRBV11-2 and TRBJ2-5, with a weak D call TRBD1 (6 bases). CDR3 length: 14 residues. CDR1 is SGHAT and CDR2 is FQNNGV in the germline V gene. The V end was cut by 5 bases, the J end by 1 base, with 11 bases between. CDR3 region: CASSPGHSQETQYF. The CDR3 coding sequence is TGTGCCAGCAGCCCGGGACACTCCCAAGAGACCCAGTACTTC.

V gene TRBV28 combines with J gene TRBJ2-1; 7 bases fit TRBD2. The CDR3 runs 14 residues. The V gene's germline CDR1 is MDHEN and CDR2 SYDVKM. The V segment lost 10 bases and the J segment 10 bases; nucleotides outside the gene matches: 16. The CDR3 region has the DNA TGTGCCACCCAACTGGAGGGCCGGGAGGTGGAGCAGTTCTTC. Translating it yields CATQLEGREVEQFF.

This clonotype turned up a few times. This chain joins TRBV20-1 and TRBJ2-7, with D possibly TRBD1 on 6 matching bases. Germline values: CDR1 DFQATT, CDR2 SNEGSKA (reference sequence). The CDR3 has 16 amino acids. Trimming left V 5 bases short and J 2 bases short, with 22 bases between. DNA of the CDR3: TGCAGTGCTTTTTCAACCCAGACAGGTCCCACCTACGAGCAGTACTTC. It codes for CSAFSTQTGPTYEQYF.

This sequence joins TRBV9 and TRBJ2-3; TRBD2 aligns across 8 bases. Germline lookup yields CDR1 SGDLS and CDR2 YYNGEE. The ends lost 3 bases at V and 1 base at J; junction bases unmatched: 7. This CDR3 contains 16 residues. CDR3 region: CASSAESGGGTDTQYF. The CDR3, as DNA: TGTGCCAGCAGCGCCGAGAGCGGGGGTGGCACAGATACGCAGTATTTT.

This clonotype appeared a few times. This CDR3 reads CASSMDSNQPQHF. The CDR3 DNA reads as TGTGCCAGCTCAATGGATAGCAATCAGCCCCAGCATTTT. The chain employs TRBV18 and TRBJ1-5; unclear D gene. Trimming left V 5 bases short and J 0 bases short, with 5 bases between. The CDR3 totals 13 residues. Germline-derived CDR1 and CDR2 are KGHSH and LQKENI. Combining the CDR3 with reference TRBV18 and TRBJ1-5 gives the whole variable domain NAGVMQNPRHLVRRRGQEARLRCSPMKGHSHVYWYRQLPEEGLKFMVYLQKENIIDESGMPKERFSAEFPKEGPSILRIQQVVRGDSAAYFCASSMDSNQPQHFGDGTRLSIL.

The chain is built from TRBV6-1 and TRBJ2-4, with TRBD1 identical over 10 bases. The CDR3 consists of 15 residues. CDR1 MNHNS and CDR2 SASEGT come from the germline V gene. After removal of 4 bases from V and 5 bases from J, the junction contained 5 bases not matched to a gene. This chain's CDR3 is CASSGDRGRENIQYF. The DNA of the CDR3 is TGTGCCAGCAGTGGGGACAGGGGAAGGGAAAACATTCAGTACTTC.

This clonotype came up a few times. The chain employs TRBV4-1 and TRBJ1-5; 7 bases agree with TRBD1. The length of the CDR3 is 15 residues. V lost 3 bases to trimming and J lost 0 bases; unmatched junction nucleotides: 2. Germline CDR1 reads MGHRA; CDR2 reads YSYEKL. CDR3 residues: CASSHGTDSNQPQHF. CDR3 DNA: TGCGCCAGCAGCCACGGGACAGATAGCAATCAGCCCCAGCATTTT.

The chain joins TRBV27 to TRBJ2-1; tentatively, D is TRBD2 (6 bases). Trimming pared 5 bases from V and 2 bases from J, leaving 13 bases between. The germline V gene has CDR1 MNHEY and CDR2 SMNVEV (reference sequence). This CDR3 region has 15 residues. The CDR3 protein is CASSLAERAYNEQFF. Written as DNA, the CDR3 is TGTGCCAGCAGTCTCGCGGAGCGGGCCTACAATGAGCAGTTCTTC.

The chain recombines TRBV11-2 with TRBJ2-7; the D gene is possibly TRBD1 (5 bases). From germline, CDR1 is SGHAT and CDR2 FQNNGV. Trimming left V 4 bases short and J 4 bases short, with 14 bases between. CDR3 size: 14 residues. CDR3 loop: CASSSTDGPYEQYF. CDR3 sequence (DNA): TGTGCCAGCAGCTCGACAGACGGACCATACGAGCAGTACTTC.

The chain uses TRBV2 and TRBJ2-1; 9 positions agree with TRBD2. This CDR3 spans 17 amino acids. V was clipped by 8 bases and J by 1 base; unmatched bases: 12. Per the germline V gene, CDR1 is SNHLY and CDR2 is FYNNEI. CDR3 sequence: CASYNEREVPSYNEQFF. DNA for the CDR3: TGTGCCAGCTATAACGAGCGGGAGGTCCCTTCCTACAATGAGCAGTTCTTC.

The V gene is TRBV30, the J gene TRBJ1-1; D uncertain. There are 11 residues in the CDR3. Germline CDR1 GTSNPN, CDR2 SVGIG (reference sequence). Trimming cost V 8 bases and J 9 bases, with 16 bases left between them. The CDR3 protein is CARDGEGKAFF. Here the CDR3 DNA reads TGTGCCCGGGATGGGGAGGGCAAAGCTTTCTTT.

This clonotype was found a few times. The V gene is TRBV12-3 or TRBV12-4, the J gene TRBJ2-1; TRBD2 matches at 9 bases. With 7 bases clipped from V and 5 bases from J, the junction kept 12 bases outside the gene matches. CDR3 size: 16 residues. The CDR3 coding sequence is TGTGCCAGCACTCCCGGACCCGGACTAGCGAACAATGAGCAGTTCTTC. Its translation is CASTPGPGLANNEQFF.

This clonotype was counted at least ten times. The chain links TRBV9 to TRBJ2-1; 8 bases agree with TRBD1. The CDR3 spans 16 residues. The J segment lost 6 bases and the V segment lost 3 bases, leaving 11 bases of the junction unmatched. The germline V gene encodes CDR1 SGDLS and CDR2 YYNGEE. This CDR3 is CASSAPTGEGGNEQFF. The CDR3 DNA reads TGTGCCAGCAGCGCCCCGACAGGGGAAGGGGGCAATGAGCAGTTCTTC.

Only a few counts were recorded for this clonotype. This rearrangement joins TRBV10-3 to TRBJ1-1; D possibly corresponds to TRBD1 (6 bases). CDR1 is ENHRY, CDR2 SYGVKD, per germline. The CDR3 consists of 15 residues. V shed 3 bases and J shed 1 base, with 12 bases lying between them. This CDR3 is CAISDDRGQNTEAFF. CDR3 nucleotide sequence: TGTGCCATCAGTGATGATCGGGGACAGAACACTGAAGCTTTCTTT.

This chain joins TRBV6-2 or TRBV6-3 and TRBJ1-4, with a tentative D call TRBD1 (6 bases). The length of the CDR3 is 15 residues. Germline CDR1 reads MNHEY; CDR2 reads SVGEGT. V lost 6 bases, J lost 4 bases, and 15 bases lay in between. The CDR3 DNA is TGTGCCAGCAGCCCACTTGGGGGGCTTAATGAAAAACTGTTTTTT. Its translation is CASSPLGGLNEKLFF.